This is a list of T cell receptor beta chains from one sample in a study of T cell responses to AZD1222 COVID-19 vaccine. Profiling relied on immunoSEQ multiplex PCR, and the TCRdb table lists in-frame clones only, not all of them. The sample shows 120,000 or so clones, roughly 84% of them seen only once. Sequencing used peripheral blood, obtained 28 days after the second AZD1222 dose. The receptors originated from an adult who received the AZD1222 COVID-19 vaccine. CDR3s include the opening cysteine and the closing phenylalanine or tryptophan. The D gene is left open where the match is weak. Size is omitted from some rows. Given values are once, few, many or a class for expanded clones.

CASSEYHSNYGYTF	TGTGCCAGCAGTGAATATCACAGCAACTATGGCTACACCTTC	-	-	TRBJ1-2	TRBV25-1
CASRLAAGEKLFF	TGTGCCAGCAGACTGGCGGCAGGCGAAAAACTGTTTTTT	-	-	TRBJ1-4	TRBV6-4
CASSPLGKTGNTIYF	TGTGCCAGCAGCCCACTTGGGAAAACTGGAAACACCATATATTTT	-	-	TRBJ1-3	TRBV6-5
CSASTSGRMPSYNEQFF	TGCAGTGCTAGTACTAGCGGGAGAATGCCCTCCTACAATGAGCAGTTCTTC	TRBD2	-	TRBJ2-1	TRBV20-1
CASSQHDRTSYTGELFF	TGCGCCAGCAGCCAACACGACCGGACTAGCTACACCGGGGAGCTGTTTTTT	TRBD2	-	TRBJ2-2	TRBV4-1
CASSLGPAGNEQFF	TGTGCCAGCAGCTTAGGGCCAGCGGGGAATGAGCAGTTCTTC	TRBD2	-	TRBJ2-1	TRBV7-9
CASSPGTSGGAETQYF	TGTGCCAGCAGCCCCGGGACTAGCGGGGGGGCAGAGACCCAGTACTTC	TRBD2	-	TRBJ2-5	TRBV11-2
CASSSQRSGELFF	TGTGCCAGCTCCAGCCAAAGGTCCGGGGAGCTGTTTTTT	-	few	TRBJ2-2	TRBV18
CASSLFGTGELFF	TGTGCCAGCAGCTTGTTCGGTACCGGGGAGCTGTTTTTT	-	-	TRBJ2-2	TRBV5-4
CASSFNRDRGQFF	TGTGCCAGCAGCTTTAACCGGGACAGGGGGCAGTTCTTC	TRBD1	-	TRBJ2-1	TRBV7-3
CASSLGATGSPPEAFF	TGTGCCAGCAGCCTAGGAGCTACAGGGAGCCCGCCTGAAGCTTTCTTT	-	-	TRBJ1-1	TRBV7-9
CASSQDSGGYNEQFF	TGTGCCAGCAGCCAAGATTCCGGCGGATACAATGAGCAGTTCTTC	-	-	TRBJ2-1	TRBV3-1/TRBV3-2
CASSFSSGQDRSSYNSPLHF	TGTGCCAGCAGCTTTTCTTCAGGACAGGATAGGAGCTCCTATAATTCACCCCTCCACTTT	TRBD1	-	TRBJ1-6	TRBV13
CASSYRAGGVDEQFF	TGTGCCAGCAGCTACCGAGCGGGAGGAGTCGATGAGCAGTTCTTC	TRBD2	-	TRBJ2-1	TRBV7-7
CASRALGTDNYGYTF	TGTGCCAGCAGAGCCTTGGGGACGGATAACTATGGCTACACCTTC	-	-	TRBJ1-2	TRBV6-5
CSAREDYTF	TGCAGTGCTCGGGAAGACTACACCTTC	-	-	TRBJ1-2	TRBV20-1
CASSLQGSEETQYF	TGTGCCAGCTCATTACAGGGGAGTGAGGAGACCCAGTACTTC	TRBD1	-	TRBJ2-5	TRBV18
CASKDQGTGRATEAFF	TGTGCCAGCAAAGACCAAGGGACAGGGCGGGCCACTGAAGCTTTCTTT	TRBD1	-	TRBJ1-1	TRBV27